These T cell receptor beta chains were read from a single sample in a study of cytomegalovirus exposure and HLA in healthy donors. The method was immunoSEQ multiplex PCR; TCRdb's version includes in-frame clones alone and lacks a portion of them. The repertoire has 80,000 to 100,000 clones, approximately 71% of them found once; the top ten carry more than 15%. Input material: PBMCs. These receptors all come from a young woman in good health and CMV-seropositive. Each CDR3 is given with its conserved first and last residue. Each record gives: J gene, D gene, CDR3 length, V gene, clone size, CDR3 DNA, CDR3 protein. The D gene is left open where the match is weak. Expanded clones are given a class, and other clones once, few, many or no size at all.

J gene: TRBJ2-7; D gene: TRBD1; CDR3 length: 13; V gene: TRBV19; clone size: NA; CDR3 DNA: TGTGCCAGTACGCCAGGGGGCGGGTACGAGCAGTACTTC; CDR3 protein: CASTPGGGYEQYF
J gene: TRBJ1-1; D gene: TRBD1; CDR3 length: 13; V gene: TRBV2; clone size: NA; CDR3 DNA: TGTGCCAGCAGGGAGACAGGGGCCACTGAAGCTTTCTTT; CDR3 protein: CASRETGATEAFF
J gene: TRBJ1-1; D gene: NA; CDR3 length: 13; V gene: TRBV5-1; clone size: NA; CDR3 DNA: TGCGCCAGCAGCAGATCACAGAACACTGAAGCTTTCTTT; CDR3 protein: CASSRSQNTEAFF
J gene: TRBJ2-1; D gene: NA; CDR3 length: 15; V gene: TRBV7-9; clone size: NA; CDR3 DNA: TGTGCCAGCAGCTTCCACAGGGACCCCTACAATGAGCAGTTCTTC; CDR3 protein: CASSFHRDPYNEQFF
J gene: TRBJ2-2; D gene: TRBD1; CDR3 length: 15; V gene: TRBV25-1; clone size: NA; CDR3 DNA: TGTGCCAGCAGTGAGCAGGGGGCGCTGGCCGGGGAGCTGTTTTTT; CDR3 protein: CASSEQGALAGELFF
J gene: TRBJ2-1; D gene: NA; CDR3 length: 12; V gene: TRBV15; clone size: NA; CDR3 DNA: TGTGCCACCAGCAGCGAAGACAGGGAGCAGTTCTTC; CDR3 protein: CATSSEDREQFF
J gene: TRBJ2-7; D gene: NA; CDR3 length: 13; V gene: TRBV6-6; clone size: NA; CDR3 DNA: TGTGCCAGCAGTTACCCGGCAGGGAACGAGCAGTACTTC; CDR3 protein: CASSYPAGNEQYF
J gene: TRBJ1-5; D gene: NA; CDR3 length: 15; V gene: TRBV19; clone size: NA; CDR3 DNA: TGTGCCAGTAGTATCATTTCAGAAGTGAATCAGCCCCAGCATTTT; CDR3 protein: CASSIISEVNQPQHF
J gene: TRBJ1-2; D gene: NA; CDR3 length: 15; V gene: TRBV6-5; clone size: NA; CDR3 DNA: TGTGCCAGCACTGAGCTCGCCGGCACGGGAGATGGCTACACCTTC; CDR3 protein: CASTELAGTGDGYTF
J gene: TRBJ2-2; D gene: TRBD2; CDR3 length: 17; V gene: TRBV27; clone size: NA; CDR3 DNA: TGTGCCAGCAGACGGGGACTAGCGGGGGGGCGGACCGGGGAGCTGTTTTTT; CDR3 protein: CASRRGLAGGRTGELFF
J gene: TRBJ2-3; D gene: TRBD2; CDR3 length: 15; V gene: TRBV27; clone size: NA; CDR3 DNA: TGTGCCAGCAGTTTATCAGCGGGAGGAAGAGGGACGCAGTATTTT; CDR3 protein: CASSLSAGGRGTQYF
J gene: TRBJ1-3; D gene: TRBD1; CDR3 length: 16; V gene: TRBV5-4; clone size: NA; CDR3 DNA: TGTGCCAGCAGCCGGGGACAGTTCTTACCCGGAAACACCATATATTTT; CDR3 protein: CASSRGQFLPGNTIYF
J gene: TRBJ2-3; D gene: NA; CDR3 length: 14; V gene: TRBV4-3; clone size: few; CDR3 DNA: TGCGCCAGCAGCCAAGATTCGTATTCAGATACGCAGTATTTT; CDR3 protein: CASSQDSYSDTQYF
J gene: TRBJ2-7; D gene: NA; CDR3 length: 13; V gene: TRBV6-1; clone size: few; CDR3 DNA: TGTGCCAGTTCGGGGGGCCGTACCTACGAGCAGTACTTC; CDR3 protein: CASSGGRTYEQYF
J gene: TRBJ1-5; D gene: NA; CDR3 length: 16; V gene: TRBV7-8; clone size: NA; CDR3 DNA: TGTGCCAGCAGCCTTTCTCGGACAGTGGGCAATCAGCCCCAGCATTTT; CDR3 protein: CASSLSRTVGNQPQHF
J gene: TRBJ2-5; D gene: TRBD1; CDR3 length: 15; V gene: TRBV18; clone size: NA; CDR3 DNA: TGTGCCAGCTCACTAGAGGGGGCTACTAGAGAGACCCAGTACTTC; CDR3 protein: CASSLEGATRETQYF
J gene: TRBJ2-5; D gene: TRBD1; CDR3 length: 16; V gene: TRBV7-9; clone size: few; CDR3 DNA: TGTGCCAGCAGCTCTTCCGAGACAGGGGGCGCGGAGACCCAGTACTTC; CDR3 protein: CASSSSETGGAETQYF
J gene: TRBJ2-3; D gene: TRBD2; CDR3 length: 16; V gene: TRBV6-4; clone size: NA; CDR3 DNA: TGTGCCAGCAGTCCATTAGCGGGGATGAGCACAGATACGCAGTATTTT; CDR3 protein: CASSPLAGMSTDTQYF
J gene: TRBJ2-7; D gene: TRBD1; CDR3 length: 16; V gene: TRBV6-5; clone size: NA; CDR3 DNA: TGTGCCAGCAGTTACTCCGGGACAGGGGGATCCTACGAGCAGTACTTC; CDR3 protein: CASSYSGTGGSYEQYF
J gene: TRBJ2-1; D gene: NA; CDR3 length: 15; V gene: TRBV11-2; clone size: once; CDR3 DNA: TGTGCCAGCAGCTTACTACAGGGGACTCTACTCGGGCAGTTCTTC; CDR3 protein: CASSLLQGTLLGQFF
J gene: TRBJ2-7; D gene: NA; CDR3 length: 13; V gene: TRBV18; clone size: NA; CDR3 DNA: TGTGCCAGCTCGCTCGAGATTTCCTACGAGCAGTACTTC; CDR3 protein: CASSLEISYEQYF
J gene: TRBJ1-1; D gene: NA; CDR3 length: 12; V gene: TRBV7-9; clone size: NA; CDR3 DNA: TGTGCCAGCAGCTTACGGGCAGGGGAAGCTTTCTTT; CDR3 protein: CASSLRAGEAFF
J gene: TRBJ1-2; D gene: TRBD1; CDR3 length: 15; V gene: TRBV19; clone size: NA; CDR3 DNA: TGTGCCAGTAGTATACCCGCGACAGGGAACTATGGCTACACCTTC; CDR3 protein: CASSIPATGNYGYTF
J gene: TRBJ1-4; D gene: NA; CDR3 length: 15; V gene: TRBV5-6; clone size: many; CDR3 DNA: TGTGCCAGCAGCTTGACAGGGACGACTAATGAAAAACTGTTTTTT; CDR3 protein: CASSLTGTTNEKLFF
J gene: TRBJ1-2; D gene: TRBD1; CDR3 length: 15; V gene: TRBV15; clone size: NA; CDR3 DNA: TGTGCCACCAGCAGAGGGGGCAGGGGGGCCTATGGCTACACCTTC; CDR3 protein: CATSRGGRGAYGYTF
J gene: TRBJ1-1; D gene: NA; CDR3 length: 14; V gene: TRBV7-9; clone size: NA; CDR3 DNA: TGTGCCAGCAGCCTGGGCCCTCTCCGCACTGAAGCTTTCTTT; CDR3 protein: CASSLGPLRTEAFF
J gene: TRBJ1-5; D gene: NA; CDR3 length: 14; V gene: TRBV2; clone size: NA; CDR3 DNA: TGTGCCACCCTTGGCGCAGGGGAGAAGCAGCCCCAGCATTTT; CDR3 protein: CATLGAGEKQPQHF
J gene: TRBJ2-7; D gene: TRBD2; CDR3 length: 17; V gene: TRBV7-3; clone size: NA; CDR3 DNA: TGTGCCAGCAGCTTATCCTCCCCTGGGACTAGCGGGGGCGAGCAGTACTTC; CDR3 protein: CASSLSSPGTSGGEQYF
J gene: TRBJ2-7; D gene: TRBD2; CDR3 length: 14; V gene: TRBV6-5; clone size: NA; CDR3 DNA: TGTGCCAGCAGTTACCCGGGACTAGCGGGAGAGCAGTACTTC; CDR3 protein: CASSYPGLAGEQYF
J gene: TRBJ1-2; D gene: TRBD1; CDR3 length: 15; V gene: TRBV9; clone size: NA; CDR3 DNA: TGTGCCAGCAGCGTTACAGGGGATCCTAACTATGGCTACACCTTC; CDR3 protein: CASSVTGDPNYGYTF
J gene: TRBJ2-2; D gene: NA; CDR3 length: 15; V gene: TRBV7-2; clone size: NA; CDR3 DNA: TGTGCCAGCAGCTACCGGGGGGCCCCCACCGGGGAGCTGTTTTTT; CDR3 protein: CASSYRGAPTGELFF
J gene: TRBJ2-7; D gene: NA; CDR3 length: 15; V gene: TRBV7-9; clone size: few; CDR3 DNA: TGTGCCAGCAGCTTAGCCCAGGGGTTCTCCTACGAGCAGTACTTC; CDR3 protein: CASSLAQGFSYEQYF
J gene: TRBJ1-1; D gene: TRBD1; CDR3 length: 17; V gene: TRBV27; clone size: NA; CDR3 DNA: TGTGCCAGCAGTTTATGGGTAGGTACAGGGGTGAACACTGAAGCTTTCTTT; CDR3 protein: CASSLWVGTGVNTEAFF
J gene: TRBJ1-1; D gene: NA; CDR3 length: 14; V gene: TRBV7-6; clone size: NA; CDR3 DNA: TGTGCCAGCAGCTTAGTCGAGAGGAACACTGAAGCTTTCTTT; CDR3 protein: CASSLVERNTEAFF
J gene: TRBJ2-7; D gene: NA; CDR3 length: 17; V gene: TRBV28; clone size: NA; CDR3 DNA: TGTGCCAGCAGTTTATGCCCGGGGCAGGGGCTCTCCTACGAGCAGTACTTC; CDR3 protein: CASSLCPGQGLSYEQYF
J gene: TRBJ1-1; D gene: NA; CDR3 length: 13; V gene: TRBV6-5; clone size: NA; CDR3 DNA: TGTGCCAGCATGGTGACAGGGAACACTGAAGCTTTCTTT; CDR3 protein: CASMVTGNTEAFF
J gene: TRBJ2-5; D gene: TRBD1; CDR3 length: 14; V gene: TRBV7-2; clone size: NA; CDR3 DNA: TGTGCCAGCAGTTCCGACAGGGGGGACCGGACCCAGTACTTC; CDR3 protein: CASSSDRGDRTQYF
J gene: TRBJ2-1; D gene: NA; CDR3 length: 13; V gene: TRBV7-3; clone size: NA; CDR3 DNA: TGTGCCAGCAGCCCTAGCGACTACAATGAGCAGTTCTTC; CDR3 protein: CASSPSDYNEQFF
J gene: TRBJ2-1; D gene: NA; CDR3 length: 16; V gene: TRBV5-1; clone size: medium-sized; CDR3 DNA: TGCGCCAGCAGCTTGGGAGGTTCCCCCTCCTACAATGAGCAGTTCTTC; CDR3 protein: CASSLGGSPSYNEQFF
J gene: TRBJ2-7; D gene: TRBD2; CDR3 length: 15; V gene: TRBV18; clone size: NA; CDR3 DNA: TGTGCCAGCTCATCTCCTAGCGGGATTACCTACGAGCAGTACTTC; CDR3 protein: CASSSPSGITYEQYF